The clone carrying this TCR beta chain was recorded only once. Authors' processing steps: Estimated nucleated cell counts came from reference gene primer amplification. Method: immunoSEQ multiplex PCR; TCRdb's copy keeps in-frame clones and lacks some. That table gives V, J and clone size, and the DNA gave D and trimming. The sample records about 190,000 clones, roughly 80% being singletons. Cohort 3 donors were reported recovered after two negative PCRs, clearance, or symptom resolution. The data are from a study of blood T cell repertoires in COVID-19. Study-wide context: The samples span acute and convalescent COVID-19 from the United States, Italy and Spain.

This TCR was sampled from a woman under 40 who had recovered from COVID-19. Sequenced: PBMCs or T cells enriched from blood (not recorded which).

CDR3 DNA sequence: TGTGCCAGCTCTGGACAGGGTACTGGGGCCAACGTCCTGACTTTC. It translates to CASSGQGTGANVLTF. The chain uses TRBV5-6 and TRBJ2-6; 8 bases line up with TRBD1. CDR1 and CDR2 from the germline V gene are SGHDT and YYEEEE. The CDR3 totals 15 residues. Unmatched junction bases numbered 5, after V lost 7 bases and J lost 2 bases.